This T cell receptor (beta chain) was retrieved from a study of blood T cells in healthy people across ages. A sample-barcoded 5' primer and a J-beta primer mix were used in a second PCR of roughly 7 to 11 cycles. TCRdb independently ran MiXCR on the 5' RACE reads; one entry per CDR3 protein. The sample has some 880,000 distinct CDR3 sequences, under 40% seen once. Germline V gives CDR1 SGHKS, CDR2 YYEKEE (reference sequence). The CDR3 is 14 amino acids. J lost 4 bases, V lost 2 bases, and 5 bases had no gene match. Healthy Russian Caucasian donors spanned ages about 6 to 90 years. This clonotype was picked up a small number of times. No antigen is known for it. Study-level points and caveats: Diversity estimated from one million T cells was considered an underestimate.

The rearrangement links TRBV5-5 to TRBJ2-7; 8 bases are a match to TRBD2. The sequenced sample consisted of blood. This TCR came from a man younger than 30 in good health. The CDR3 nucleotides are TGTGCCAGCAGCTTTGGTAGCGGGGCGTACGAGCAGTACTTC. It encodes CASSFGSGAYEQYF.